A single TCR beta chain is shown here with its context. The antigen remains undetermined. Using immunoSEQ multiplex PCR, the repertoire was profiled, and TCRdb retains in-frame clones only, with some absent. The data show approximately 120,000 clones, approximately 80% seen once. The germline V gene encodes CDR1 SGHTA and CDR2 FQGNSA. Deletions cut 5 bases from V and 0 bases from J, with 16 bases between. The CDR3 runs to 16 residues. Analyses pooled second doses at about 4 or about 12 weeks. The sample belongs to a study of T cell responses to AZD1222 COVID-19 vaccine. General study findings and limits: Reports say nearly half of spike-specific TCRs go after unmutated variant regions.

The starting material was peripheral blood, obtained 28 days after the second AZD1222 dose. This TCR was sampled from an adult who received the AZD1222 COVID-19 vaccine. The V call is TRBV7-2, the J call TRBJ1-1; possibly TRBD1 for D (5 bases). Here the CDR3 reads CASSLSGTIMNTEAFF. The DNA for the CDR3 is TGTGCCAGCAGCCTATCGGGGACGATAATGAACACTGAAGCTTTCTTT.